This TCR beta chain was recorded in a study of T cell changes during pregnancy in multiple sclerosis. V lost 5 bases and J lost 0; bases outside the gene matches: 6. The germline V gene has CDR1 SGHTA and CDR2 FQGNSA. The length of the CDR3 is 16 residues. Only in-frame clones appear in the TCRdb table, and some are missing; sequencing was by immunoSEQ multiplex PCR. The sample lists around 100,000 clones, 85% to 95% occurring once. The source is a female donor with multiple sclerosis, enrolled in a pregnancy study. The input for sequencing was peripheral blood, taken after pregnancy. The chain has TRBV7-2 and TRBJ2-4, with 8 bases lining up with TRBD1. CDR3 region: CASSPGQGRAKNIQYF. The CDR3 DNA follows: TGTGCCAGCAGCCCAGGACAGGGAAGAGCCAAAAACATTCAGTACTTC.